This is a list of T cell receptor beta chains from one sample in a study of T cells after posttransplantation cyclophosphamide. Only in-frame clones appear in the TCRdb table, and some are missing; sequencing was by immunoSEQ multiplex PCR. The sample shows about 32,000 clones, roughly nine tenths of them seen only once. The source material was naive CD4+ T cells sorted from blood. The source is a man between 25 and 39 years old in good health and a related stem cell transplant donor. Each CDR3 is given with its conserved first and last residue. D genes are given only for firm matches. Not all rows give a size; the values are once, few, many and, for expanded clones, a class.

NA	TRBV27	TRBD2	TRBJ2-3	TGTGCCAGCAGCCCTTTAGCGGGGGGGCCATCAGATACGCAGTATTTT	CASSPLAGGPSDTQYF
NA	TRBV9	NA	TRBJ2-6	TGTGCCAGCAGCCCCTCAGTTAACTCTGGGGCCAACGTCCTGACTTTC	CASSPSVNSGANVLTF
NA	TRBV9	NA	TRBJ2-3	TGTGCCAGCAGCTCCCCTCCGGGAGCCTACACAGATACGCAGTATTTT	CASSSPPGAYTDTQYF
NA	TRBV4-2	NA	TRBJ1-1	TGTGCCAGCAGCCAGGACTCGGACGGCGCGGGATACACTGAAGCTTTCTTT	CASSQDSDGAGYTEAFF
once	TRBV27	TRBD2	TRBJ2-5	TGTGCCAGCAGTTTATTACGGCGGGGGGAGGAGACCCAGTACTTC	CASSLLRRGEETQYF
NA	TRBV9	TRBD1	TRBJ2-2	TGTGCCAGCAGCCCCCGACAGGGGGCCCTAAACACCGGGGAGCTGTTTTTT	CASSPRQGALNTGELFF
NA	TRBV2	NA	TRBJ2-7	TGTGCCAGCACCGGGTCCTTATACGAGCAGTACTTC	CASTGSLYEQYF
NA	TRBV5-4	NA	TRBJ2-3	TGTGCCAGCAGCTTTCCAGGGGGGAACACAGATACGCAGTATTTT	CASSFPGGNTDTQYF
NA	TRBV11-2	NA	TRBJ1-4	TGTGCCAGCAGCTTAGACCAGACAGGACCTAATGAAAAACTGTTTTTT	CASSLDQTGPNEKLFF
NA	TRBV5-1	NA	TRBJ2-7	TGCGCCAGCAGATTGTCCGAGGGCAATCCCTACGAGCAGTACTTC	CASRLSEGNPYEQYF
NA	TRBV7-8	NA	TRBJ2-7	TGTGCCAGCAGCTTAGGAGTATCCAAGTACGAGCAGTACTTC	CASSLGVSKYEQYF
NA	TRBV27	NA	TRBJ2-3	TGTGCCAGCAGTCAACAAACCCGGAGGGCAGATACGCAGTATTTT	CASSQQTRRADTQYF
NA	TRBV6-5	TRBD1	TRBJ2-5	TGTGCCAGCAGGGACAGGGCGAGCGAGACCCAGTACTTC	CASRDRASETQYF
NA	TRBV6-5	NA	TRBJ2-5	TGTGCCAGCAGCCAAGGGAGGGGGGGGGAGACCCAGTACTTC	CASSQGRGGETQYF
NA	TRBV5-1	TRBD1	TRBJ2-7	TGCGCCAGCAGCCCGAAGGAGGGACAGGGGGCCTACGAGCAGTACTTC	CASSPKEGQGAYEQYF
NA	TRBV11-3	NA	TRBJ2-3	TGTGCCAGCAGCCCTGACAGCCGGAATACGCAGTATTTT	CASSPDSRNTQYF
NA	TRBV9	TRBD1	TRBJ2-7	TGTGCCAGCAGCGTCGGACAGGGGAGCACCTACGAGCAGTACTTC	CASSVGQGSTYEQYF
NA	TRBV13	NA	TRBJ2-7	TGTGCCAGGGACGGGAACTCCTACGAGCAGTACTTC	CARDGNSYEQYF
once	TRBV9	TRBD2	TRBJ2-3	TGTGCCAGCAGCGGGACCGTACTAGCGGGGAAAGATACGCAGTATTTT	CASSGTVLAGKDTQYF
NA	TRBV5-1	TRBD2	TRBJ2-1	TGCGCCAGCAGCATCGGACTAGCGGGGGGGTCGGATCAGTTCTTC	CASSIGLAGGSDQFF
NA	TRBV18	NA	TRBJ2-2	TGTGCCAGCTCACCGTTCGGGGGTGCGAACACCGGGGAGCTGTTTTTT	CASSPFGGANTGELFF
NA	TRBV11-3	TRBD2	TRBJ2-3	TGTGCCAGCAGCTTGAGGACTAGCGGGGGGGCCGGAGATACGCAGTATTTT	CASSLRTSGGAGDTQYF
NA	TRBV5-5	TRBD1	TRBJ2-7	TGTGCCAGCAGCTTGGGACAGGGCGGTCAGTACGAGCAGTACTTC	CASSLGQGGQYEQYF
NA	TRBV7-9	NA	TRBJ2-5	TGTGCCAGCAGCTTTCCCGAGAGGGTTGGAGAGACCCAGTACTTC	CASSFPERVGETQYF
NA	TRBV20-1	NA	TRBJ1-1	TGCAGTGCCTATTATTTTGGTGAAGCTTTCTTT	CSAYYFGEAFF
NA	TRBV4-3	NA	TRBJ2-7	TGCGCCAGCAGCCAAGAGAACTCCCCAAACCACGAGCAGTACTTC	CASSQENSPNHEQYF
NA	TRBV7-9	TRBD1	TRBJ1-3	TGTGCCAGCAGCCTCCAGACAGGGCCCGGAAACACCATATATTTT	CASSLQTGPGNTIYF
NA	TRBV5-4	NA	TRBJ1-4	TGTGCCAGCAGCTCAAATAGGGAGAAGGAAAAACTGTTTTTT	CASSSNREKEKLFF
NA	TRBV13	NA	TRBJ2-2	TGTGCCAGCAGCTTAGATCGGGGGGCTGCCGGGGAGCTGTTTTTT	CASSLDRGAAGELFF
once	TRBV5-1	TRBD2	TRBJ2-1	TGCGCCAGCAGCATGACTAGCGGGGTCTACAATGAGCAGTTCTTC	CASSMTSGVYNEQFF
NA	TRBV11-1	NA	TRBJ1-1	TGTGCCAGCATTTCGGAGGGAGGTCGAACTGAAGCTTTCTTT	CASISEGGRTEAFF
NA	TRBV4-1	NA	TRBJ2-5	TGCGCCAGCAGCCAACCCGAAGAGACCCAGTACTTC	CASSQPEETQYF
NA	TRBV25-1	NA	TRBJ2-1	TGTGCCAGCAGTGAGCGCGGCACCTACAATGAGCAGTTCTTC	CASSERGTYNEQFF